This passage covers 19 T cell receptor beta chains from one sample sequenced in a study of beta chain features in type 1 diabetes. For these receptors, no antigen is known. Expressed TCRB transcripts were sequenced, since all the RNA that had been isolated was reverse transcribed. Assay used: immunoSEQ multiplex PCR; TCRdb lists only in-frame clones, some missing. The sample records some 250,000 clones, approximately 15% being singletons. Study outcomes and limitations: TCRB CDR3s from Type 1 diabetes patients were moderately but significantly shorter in all four CD4+ subsets.

Input material: naive CD4+ T cells from blood. The receptors were sampled from a man in his thirties or forties with type 1 diabetes.

This clone has only a few counts. The CDR3 DNA reads as TGTGCCAGCAGCCGGCGCGGGTATCCTAGCGGGGGCAATGAGCAGTTCTTC. Amino acid sequence: CASSRRGYPSGGNEQFF. This chain joins TRBV4-2 and TRBJ2-1, with TRBD2 matching 10 bases. CDR1 and CDR2 (germline): LGHNA, YNFKEQ. The V segment lost 4 bases and the J segment 6 bases; nucleotides outside the gene matches: 12. The CDR3 has 17 amino acids.

The chain employs TRBV5-1 and TRBJ1-2; 7 bases agree with TRBD1. Germline loops: CDR1 SGHRS, CDR2 YFSETQ. The CDR3 is made up of 14 amino acids. After removal of 4 bases from V and 6 bases from J, the junction contained 9 bases not matched to a gene. This CDR3 is CASSTERQGNGYTF. The CDR3 nucleotides are TGCGCCAGCAGCACCGAAAGACAGGGTAATGGCTACACCTTC.

This clone was counted a few times. J is TRBJ1-4 and V is TRBV6-4; D is ambiguous. The CDR3 extends over 13 amino acids. V gave up 6 bases and J gave up 8 bases, with 13 bases separating them. Germline V CDR1 and CDR2: MRHNA, SNTAGT. CDR3 region: CASSPRGGEKLFF. The CDR3 region has the DNA TGTGCCAGCAGCCCGCGGGGTGGGGAAAAACTGTTTTTT.

The CDR3 coding sequence is TGTGCCAGCAGTCGGGGGAGGAGGAGCAATCAGCCCCAGCATTTT. This gives the protein CASSRGRRSNQPQHF. The chain recombines TRBV6-1 with TRBJ1-5; possibly TRBD1 for D (5 bases). V lost 5 bases and J lost 1, with 12 bases in between. This CDR3 is built from 15 residues. The germline V gene has CDR1 MNHNS and CDR2 SASEGT.

V is TRBV18 and J is TRBJ1-5, with D unresolved. The V and J ends lost 3 bases and 3 bases respectively, with 9 bases between them. This CDR3 is built from 14 residues. The germline V gene has CDR1 KGHSH and CDR2 LQKENI. The CDR3 reads CASSPQDYNQPQHF. For the CDR3, the DNA is TGTGCCAGCTCACCCCAGGATTACAATCAGCCCCAGCATTTT.

This clone was seen a few times. The chain employs TRBV6-5 and TRBJ1-2; D is ambiguous. CDR3 length equals 12 residues. From germline, CDR1 is MNHEY and CDR2 SVGAGI. V was cut by 4 bases and J by 4 bases, with 7 bases left in between. This CDR3 is CASSSRSYGYTF. The CDR3 nucleotides are TGTGCCAGCAGTTCCCGGTCCTATGGCTACACCTTC.

This clone occurred a few times. This chain uses TRBV11-2 with TRBJ2-2; a possible D gene is TRBD2 (6 bases). The CDR3 has 18 amino acids. CDR1 is SGHAT and CDR2 is FQNNGV in the germline V gene. V lost 4 bases and J 6 bases, leaving 24 bases between the germline ends. The CDR3 DNA sequence: TGTGCCAGCAGCTCGATTTCCTCCGGGCCCACGGGGGCCGGGGAGCTGTTTTTT. Protein: CASSSISSGPTGAGELFF.

The chain recombines TRBV6-5 with TRBJ1-4; 7 bases match TRBD1. Trimming took 7 bases from V and 8 from J; bases not matched to a gene: 10. The CDR3 totals 14 residues. CDR1 and CDR2 (germline): MNHEY, SVGAGI. This CDR3 reads CASTSTGKGEKLFF. Here the CDR3 DNA reads TGTGCCAGCACCTCGACAGGGAAGGGGGAAAAACTGTTTTTT.

The CDR3 protein is CASSYSVPGDYEQYF. The CDR3 DNA reads as TGTGCCAGCAGTTACTCGGTCCCGGGGGACTACGAGCAGTACTTC. The rearrangement links TRBV6-5 to TRBJ2-7; D perhaps matches TRBD2 (6 bases). V was shortened by 0 bases and J by 3 bases, with 12 bases between the two germline ends. The CDR3 has 15 residues. The germline V gene encodes CDR1 MNHEY and CDR2 SVGAGI.

This clone was seen a handful of times. The chain employs TRBV27 and TRBJ2-1, with 9 bases identical to TRBD1. J was trimmed by 0 bases and V by 6 bases; bases with no gene match: 3. The germline V gene has CDR1 MNHEY and CDR2 SMNVEV (reference sequence). The CDR3 is made up of 15 amino acids. CDR3 nucleotides: TGTGCCAGCAGCCGACAGGGGGTCTCCTACAATGAGCAGTTCTTC. This translates into CASSRQGVSYNEQFF.

V and J are TRBV10-3 and TRBJ2-2; a possible D gene is TRBD2 (6 bases). V was pared by 5 bases and J by 0 bases, with 10 bases between. CDR1 ENHRY and CDR2 SYGVKD come from the germline V gene. The CDR3 extends over 15 amino acids. The CDR3 spells CAISSGRTNTGELFF. For the CDR3, the DNA is TGTGCCATCAGTAGCGGGCGAACGAACACCGGGGAGCTGTTTTTT.

This rearrangement joins TRBV4-1 to TRBJ2-7; TRBD2 aligns across 10 bases. The CDR3 has 15 amino acids. CDR1 and CDR2 from the germline V gene are MGHRA and YSYEKL. V gave up 3 bases and J gave up 7 bases; unmatched junction bases: 9. The CDR3 region has the DNA TGCGCCAGCAGCCAGCTAGCGGGAGTTCAGAGGGAGCAGTACTTC. Its translation is CASSQLAGVQREQYF.

V is TRBV5-6 and J is TRBJ1-6; D might be TRBD1 (6 bases). This CDR3 spans 16 amino acids. The V gene's germline CDR1 is SGHDT and CDR2 YYEEEE. V lost 4 bases, J lost 4 bases, and 15 bases lay in between. In nucleotides, the CDR3 is TGTGCCAGCAGCCCCCAAGGACAGTTGTATAATTCACCCCTCCACTTT. This encodes CASSPQGQLYNSPLHF.

This rearrangement joins TRBV18 to TRBJ2-7; 7 bases map to TRBD2. Germline lookup yields CDR1 KGHSH and CDR2 LQKENI. With 2 bases clipped from V and 2 bases from J, the junction kept 6 bases outside the gene matches. CDR3 length: 15 amino acids. The chain's CDR3 is CASSPAGGGAYEQYF. CDR3 DNA sequence: TGTGCCAGCTCACCAGCAGGCGGGGGAGCCTACGAGCAGTACTTC.

This rearrangement joins TRBV19 to TRBJ1-5; D not resolved. This CDR3 has 17 residues. CDR1 and CDR2 (germline): LNHDA, SQIVND (reference sequence). The V end was cut by 4 bases, the J end by 6 bases, with 22 bases between. The DNA of the CDR3 is TGTGCCAGTAGTACCCCAGTGCATTCGGGAGGACCTCAGCCCCAGCATTTT. This sequence encodes CASSTPVHSGGPQPQHF. The full variable domain, its missing parts supplied by reference TRBV19 and TRBJ1-5, is DGGITQSPKYLFRKEGQNVTLSCEQNLNHDAMYWYRQDPGQGLRLIYYSQIVNDFQKGDIAEGYSVSREKKESFPLTVTSAQKNPTAFYLCASSTPVHSGGPQPQHFGDGTRLSIL.

There are a few counts of this clone. This chain links TRBV11-2 with TRBJ1-2, with D possibly matching TRBD1 (5 bases). V was trimmed by 6 bases and J by 8 bases, leaving 16 bases between them. The CDR3 covers 13 residues. Germline CDR1 SGHAT, CDR2 FQNNGV. DNA for the CDR3: TGTGCCAGCAGACGAGGAGGAGGGGCAGGCTACACCTTC. Translating it yields CASRRGGGAGYTF. The entire variable domain, with the rest obtained from reference TRBV11-2 and TRBJ1-2, is as follows: EAGVAQSPRYKIIEKRQSVAFWCNPISGHATLYWYQQILGQGPKLLIQFQNNGVVDDSQLPKDRFSAERLKGVDSTLKIQPAKLEDSAVYLCASRRGGGAGYTFGSGTRLTVV.

The chain is built from TRBV29-1 and TRBJ1-2, with a tentative D call TRBD1 (6 bases). CDR1 SQVTM and CDR2 ANQGSEA come from the germline V gene. This CDR3 spans 12 amino acids. The V end lost 5 bases, the J end lost 4 bases, and 11 bases lay between the germline ends. The CDR3 DNA is TGCAGCGTTTCCGGGACACTCTATGGCTACACCTTC. Translating gives CSVSGTLYGYTF.

This clone was detected a few times. The CDR3 protein is CAISESPGQTEAFF. Here the CDR3 DNA reads TGTGCCATCAGTGAGTCGCCAGGGCAAACTGAAGCTTTCTTT. The chain joins TRBV10-3 to TRBJ1-1; maybe TRBD1 (5 bases). V lost 0 bases and J lost 5, with 10 bases in between. This CDR3 is built from 14 residues. CDR1 is ENHRY, CDR2 SYGVKD, per germline.

This clone occurred a few times. V gene TRBV4-1 combines with J gene TRBJ2-1; tentative D call: TRBD1 (6 bases). V lost 0 bases and J lost 2, with 8 bases in between. The germline V gene encodes CDR1 MGHRA and CDR2 YSYEKL. The CDR3 sequence is 15 residues long. In DNA form, the CDR3 reads TGCGCCAGCAGCCAAGATCAGGGGACCTACAATGAGCAGTTCTTC. It codes for CASSQDQGTYNEQFF.